One and the same sample provided the 13 T cell receptor beta chains below, sequenced in a study of regulatory T cells in long-lasting Graves disease. As for time point: persistent/refractory GD, antithyroid drugs over 5 years with positive TRAb. PBMCs provided the RNA from which the TCR library was made. Arm-PCR of CDR3 regions with iRepertoire HTBI primers generated TCR beta libraries. TCRdb passed the multiplex PCR reads through MiXCR, listing each CDR3 protein once. The sample has hundreds of thousands of distinct CDR3 sequences, roughly 21% seen once; the top ten hold 25% to 35%. The material was peripheral blood mononuclear cells (PBMCs), obtained when the disease was refractory, from a patient treated with antithyroid drugs. These receptors all stem from a female donor with Graves disease.

This clonotype has a handful of counts. The chain links TRBV6-1 to TRBJ1-2; D is possibly TRBD1 (5 bases). V lost 7 bases to trimming and J lost 9 bases, with 9 bases between them. CDR3 length: 10 amino acids. In germline, CDR1 is MNHNS, CDR2 SASEGT. CDR3 in amino acids: CASTGGSYTF. For the CDR3, the DNA is TGTGCCAGCACCGGGGGAAGCTACACCTTC.

There are a few counts of this clonotype. V is TRBV7-2 and J is TRBJ1-1; 8 bases are a match to TRBD1. J was trimmed by 0 bases and V by 2 bases; bases with no gene match: 5. The CDR3 consists of 16 residues. CDR1 SGHTA and CDR2 FQGNSA come from the germline V gene. DNA of the CDR3: TGTGCCAGCAGCTTAACCCGGACAGGGTTGAACACTGAAGCTTTCTTT. Encoded protein: CASSLTRTGLNTEAFF.

This clonotype was found a few times. V gene TRBV5-1 combines with J gene TRBJ1-4; 7 bases match TRBD1. V lost 4 bases and J lost 4; bases outside the gene matches: 4. The CDR3 has 14 amino acids. The germline V gene encodes CDR1 SGHRS and CDR2 YFSETQ. The CDR3 DNA sequence: TGCGCCAGCAGCCCGGGACAGATTAATGAAAAACTGTTTTTT. The encoded protein is CASSPGQINEKLFF.

This clonotype was observed at least ten times. This chain joins TRBV4-3 and TRBJ2-5, with 8 bases matching TRBD2. Germline V lookup: CDR1 LGHNA, CDR2 YSLEER. The V segment lost 7 bases and the J segment 2 bases; nucleotides outside the gene matches: 12. The CDR3 extends over 16 amino acids. The CDR3 DNA follows: TGCGCCAGCACCCTCTCTGGGCGGGGGGCACAAGAGACCCAGTACTTC. Amino acid sequence: CASTLSGRGAQETQYF.

This clonotype was picked up many times. The chain is built from TRBV2 and TRBJ1-5; 10 nucleotides match TRBD1. Unmatched junction bases numbered 5, after V lost 8 bases and J lost 1 base. Per the germline V gene, CDR1 is SNHLY and CDR2 is FYNNEI. This CDR3 is 15 amino acids long. The CDR3 region has the DNA TGTGCCAGCGGACGGGGACAGGGGAGCAATCAGCCCCAGCATTTT. It codes for CASGRGQGSNQPQHF.

The chain employs TRBV4-3 and TRBJ1-2, with TRBD1 identical over 8 bases. The CDR3 runs to 15 residues. The J segment lost 4 bases and the V segment lost 3 bases, leaving 7 bases of the junction unmatched. Germline CDR1 is LGHNA and CDR2 is YSLEER. The CDR3 DNA sequence: TGCGCCAGCAGCCAGCTCCAGGGGGCTACCTATGGCTACACCTTC. It translates to CASSQLQGATYGYTF.

The table lists this clonotype with many counts. The V gene is TRBV11-2, the J gene TRBJ1-6; D might be TRBD1 (5 bases). This CDR3 is built from 15 residues. V was clipped by 1 base and J by 5 bases, with 9 bases between them. Germline V CDR1 and CDR2: SGHAT, FQNNGV. CDR3 in DNA: TGTGCCAGCAGCTTAGCAGGGCCTGATAATTCACCCCTCCACTTT. Protein: CASSLAGPDNSPLHF.

There are a few counts of this clonotype. CDR3 residues: CSHQGTEAFF. The CDR3 DNA sequence: TGCAGTCACCAGGGGACTGAAGCTTTCTTT. This sequence joins TRBV20-1 and TRBJ1-1, with D maybe TRBD1 (6 bases). This CDR3 comprises 10 residues. V shed 8 bases and J shed 5 bases, with 9 bases lying between them. Germline assignment: CDR1 DFQATT and CDR2 SNEGSKA (reference sequence).

This clonotype has a handful of counts. The CDR3 region has the DNA TGTGCCAGCAGCTTGACAAGGGGGCAAGAAAAACTGTTTTTT. Its translation is CASSLTRGQEKLFF. This rearrangement joins TRBV7-9 to TRBJ1-4; TRBD1 matches at 7 bases. The CDR3 runs 14 residues. The V and J ends lost 3 bases and 8 bases, in that order; junction bases with no gene match: 6. Germline assignment: CDR1 SEHNR and CDR2 FQNEAQ (reference sequence).

The rearrangement joins TRBV11-2 to TRBJ2-1; 7 bases fit TRBD1. After removal of 5 bases from V and 4 bases from J, the junction contained 5 bases not matched to a gene. Per germline, CDR1 SGHAT and CDR2 FQNNGV. The CDR3 totals 14 residues. The CDR3, as DNA: TGTGCCAGCAGCGAACAGGGGCCTTACAATGAGCAGTTCTTC. This translates into CASSEQGPYNEQFF.

This clonotype was picked up a small number of times. The CDR3 reads CASIVRFSSAGELFF. The CDR3 region has the DNA TGTGCCAGCATAGTTAGGTTCTCCTCGGCCGGGGAGCTGTTTTTT. The rearrangement joins TRBV6-1 to TRBJ2-2; D gene uncertain. Trimming shortened V by 7 bases and J by 6 bases, and 18 bases separated the two germline ends. This CDR3 has 15 amino acids. CDR1 is MNHNS and CDR2 is SASEGT in the germline V gene.

This chain connects TRBV28 to TRBJ2-6; tentative D call: TRBD1 (5 bases). The ends were cut back, 5 bases at V and 2 bases at J, with 10 bases in the middle. This CDR3 comprises 15 residues. CDR1 and CDR2 from the germline V gene are MDHEN and SYDVKM. This CDR3 is CASSPRVTGANVLTF. Written as DNA, the CDR3 is TGTGCCAGCAGTCCCAGGGTAACTGGGGCCAACGTCCTGACTTTC.

This clonotype came up a few times. The rearrangement links TRBV10-3 to TRBJ1-1; D remains ambiguous. CDR1 is ENHRY, CDR2 SYGVKD, per germline. V lost 4 bases, J lost 5 bases, and 14 bases lay in between. The CDR3 runs 14 residues. The chain's CDR3 is CAISGAAGVTEAFF. CDR3 sequence (DNA): TGTGCCATCAGTGGGGCGGCCGGGGTTACTGAAGCTTTCTTT.